These 27 T cell receptor beta chains came from one sample sequenced in a study of T cells in Graves' hyperthyroidism and ophthalmopathy. From RNA transcripts, TCR beta CDR3 regions were amplified. First-round RT-PCR targeting the TCR CDR3 was performed with the HTBI primer set. Each CDR3 protein is one row after TCRdb ran MiXCR on the multiplex PCR reads. The sample lists under 450,000 distinct CDR3 sequences; 15% to 18% were seen once. Material: blood. The receptors were gathered from a woman under 30 with Graves' hyperthyroidism.

The J gene is TRBJ1-2, the V gene TRBV7-9; TRBD1 matches 7 bases. The V segment lost 2 bases and the J segment 11 bases; nucleotides outside the gene matches: 11. Per the germline V gene, CDR1 is SEHNR and CDR2 is FQNEAQ (reference sequence). This CDR3 has 14 amino acids. The CDR3 bases are TGTGCCAGCAGCTTAAGTACCCCTCGACAGGGTTACACCTTC. It yields the protein CASSLSTPRQGYTF.

In this sample, this clonotype turned up a few times. The chain couples TRBV12-5 to TRBJ2-5; D is undetermined. Trimming removed 5 bases from V and 1 base from J, with 8 bases in between. This CDR3 has 13 amino acids. From germline, CDR1 is LGHNT and CDR2 FRNRAP. The DNA of the CDR3 is TGTGCTAGTGGTCGTACAACCCAAGAGACCCAGTACTTC. Translating it yields CASGRTTQETQYF.

Turning to this clonotype: The conserved final phenylalanine or tryptophan is absent from the CDR3, which likely points to a read error. The gene calls are TRBV7-3 and TRBJ1-5; weak D call: TRBD1 (5 bases). This CDR3 comprises 13 residues. Germline loops: CDR1 SGHTA, CDR2 FQGTGA. The germline V and J ends were trimmed by 2 bases and 7 bases, with 9 bases remaining between them. The CDR3 DNA reads as TGTGCCAGCAGCTTAGGAGGGGAACAGCCCCAGCATCTT. It codes for CASSLGGEQPQHL.

This clonotype was counted ten times or more. The genes are TRBV6-2 or TRBV6-3 and TRBJ1-4, with D maybe TRBD1 (5 bases). Germline V CDR1 and CDR2: MNHEY, SVGEGT. The V end lost 6 bases, the J end lost 7 bases, and 12 bases lay between the germline ends. The CDR3 contains 13 residues. This chain's CDR3 is CASRPTGGEKLFF. The CDR3 region has the DNA TGTGCCAGCAGACCCACAGGAGGTGAAAAACTGTTTTTT.

Many counts were recorded for this clonotype. The rearrangement joins TRBV6-1 to TRBJ1-2; no definite D call. The germline V gene encodes CDR1 MNHNS and CDR2 SASEGT. With 5 bases removed from V and 8 bases from J, the gap between germline ends came to 24 bases. This CDR3 contains 16 residues. CDR3 sequence: CASSSPAVRRDGGYTF. The CDR3 nucleotides read TGTGCCAGCAGTTCGCCCGCCGTAAGACGAGATGGCGGCTACACCTTC.

J is TRBJ2-7 and V is TRBV28, with 7 bases matching TRBD2. The germline gives CDR1 MDHEN, CDR2 SYDVKM. The CDR3 length is 15 residues. Trimming at V came to 3 bases and at J to 5 bases, leaving 10 bases not matched to a gene. The CDR3 region is CASSFRGELRNEQYF. The DNA of the CDR3 is TGTGCCAGCAGTTTCCGGGGGGAGCTTAGGAACGAGCAGTACTTC.

This clonotype was seen many times. This rearrangement joins TRBV6-2 or TRBV6-3 to TRBJ2-3, with TRBD1 identical over 7 bases. Per germline, CDR1 MNHEY and CDR2 SVGEGT. The ends lost 6 bases at V and 5 bases at J; junction bases unmatched: 2. This CDR3 spans 12 amino acids. The CDR3 DNA sequence: TGTGCCAGCAGAGGGGACAGAGATACGCAGTATTTT. Residues: CASRGDRDTQYF.

CDR3 DNA sequence: TGTGCCAGCAGCCAGATTTACGGTTCCAATGAGCAGTTCTTC. It encodes CASSQIYGSNEQFF. The chain couples TRBV11-1 to TRBJ2-1; D uncertain. The CDR3 totals 14 residues. Germline assignment: CDR1 SGHAT and CDR2 FQDESV (reference sequence). Trimming removed 5 bases at V and 6 bases at J, with 14 bases between.

This clonotype showed up many times. The V and J genes are TRBV12-3 or TRBV12-4 and TRBJ2-7; 7 bases match TRBD1. The J segment lost 9 bases and the V segment lost 5 bases, leaving 19 bases of the junction unmatched. This CDR3 is 16 amino acids long. CDR3 sequence: CASSMTGKGSGYPQYF. The CDR3 DNA is TGTGCCAGCAGTATGACAGGGAAGGGGTCAGGGTATCCGCAGTACTTC.

There are a few counts of this clonotype. A much more abundant neighbour one base away suggests this may be a read error. This chain links TRBV20-1 with TRBJ2-1; D is unresolved. This CDR3 is built from 14 residues. The V end lost 6 bases, the J end lost 0 bases, and 12 bases lay between the germline ends. Germline CDR1 is DFQATT and CDR2 is SNEGSKA (reference sequence). The CDR3 region has the DNA TGCAGTGCCCCACCGGCCAGCTCCTACAATGAGCAGTTCTTC. Encoded protein: CSAPPASSYNEQFF.

This clonotype was counted at least ten times. The rearrangement joins TRBV24-1 to TRBJ2-3, with 9 nucleotides matching TRBD2. Germline V CDR1 and CDR2: KGHDR, SFDVKD. The CDR3 has 17 residues. Losses at the gene ends were 3 bases for V and 2 bases for J; bases not matched to a gene: 8. The CDR3 here is CATSDTGLAGPTDTQYF. The CDR3 DNA reads as TGTGCCACCAGTGATACAGGGCTAGCGGGGCCCACAGATACGCAGTATTTT.

A remark on this clonotype: Sequence at one end of the junction differs from germline and may be a read error. The chain employs TRBV10-3 and TRBJ2-3, with D possibly being TRBD2 (7 bases). Germline loops: CDR1 ENHRY, CDR2 SYGVKD. The CDR3 runs to 16 residues. This CDR3 is CATSEMEGGPRDTQYF. As DNA, the CDR3 is TGTGCCACCAGTGAGATGGAGGGGGGGCCCAGAGATACGCAGTATTTT.

This clonotype was counted ten times or more. The chain joins TRBV9 to TRBJ1-2; D gene ambiguous. V lost 0 bases to trimming and J lost 4 bases, with 10 bases between them. The CDR3 covers 14 residues. Germline CDR1 SGDLS, CDR2 YYNGEE. The CDR3: CASSVGEGLYGYTF. CDR3 nucleotide sequence: TGTGCCAGCAGCGTAGGGGAAGGGCTCTATGGCTACACCTTC.

This clonotype was seen many times. This chain uses TRBV10-3 with TRBJ2-7; 7 nucleotides line up with TRBD1. The V and J ends lost 3 bases and 1 base, in that order; junction bases with no gene match: 6. CDR1 and CDR2 from the germline V gene are ENHRY and SYGVKD. CDR3 length: 15 residues. CDR3 sequence reads: CAISDPGTVSYEQYF. The CDR3, as DNA: TGTGCCATCAGTGACCCCGGGACAGTGTCCTACGAGCAGTACTTC.

This clonotype was found many times. V and J are TRBV3-1 and TRBJ2-5, with 11 bases that match TRBD2. Germline V gene sequence: CDR1 LGHDT, CDR2 YNNKEL (reference sequence). V was clipped by 2 bases and J by 4 bases; unmatched bases: 6. This CDR3 comprises 16 residues. The CDR3 region has the DNA TGTGCCAGCAGCCAACGATTAGCGGGAGGGGGAGAGACCCAGTACTTC. Translation: CASSQRLAGGGETQYF.

This clonotype was picked up many times. J is TRBJ1-2 and V is TRBV2; no clear D. V dropped 4 bases and J dropped 6 bases, with 12 bases sitting between them. Germline assignment: CDR1 SNHLY and CDR2 FYNNEI. There are 13 residues in the CDR3. CDR3 nucleotide sequence: TGTGCCAGCAGTGGTACGGGTAGGGATGGCTACACCTTC. This encodes CASSGTGRDGYTF.

This clonotype was seen ten or more times. V and J are TRBV4-1 and TRBJ2-7, with TRBD2 identical over 10 bases. The junction had 5 bases not matched to a gene; V was cut back by 3 bases and J by 0 bases. This CDR3 is built from 16 residues. Germline CDR1 reads MGHRA; CDR2 reads YSYEKL. CDR3 protein: CASSHETSGISYEQYF. CDR3 bases: TGCGCCAGCAGCCACGAAACTAGCGGGATCTCCTACGAGCAGTACTTC.

This rearrangement joins TRBV7-9 to TRBJ1-6; no clear D. Germline CDR1 and CDR2: SEHNR and FQNEAQ (reference sequence). This CDR3 is built from 15 residues. Trimming removed 6 bases from V and 9 bases from J, with 18 bases in between. CDR3 region: CASSSGPGVGSPLHF. In DNA, the CDR3 is TGTGCCAGCAGTTCCGGGCCGGGCGTGGGTTCACCCCTCCACTTT.

This clonotype was detected many times. V gene TRBV6-1 combines with J gene TRBJ2-3; TRBD2 might be the D (5 bases). The CDR3 has 16 residues. Trimming cost V 5 bases and J 5 bases, with 20 bases left between them. From germline, CDR1 is MNHNS and CDR2 SASEGT. The CDR3 here is CASSYGLARRGDTQYF. CDR3 DNA: TGTGCCAGCAGTTACGGATTAGCCCGTCGGGGAGATACGCAGTATTTT.

This clonotype was found many times. The genes are TRBV5-1 and TRBJ1-1, with TRBD1 matching 7 bases. Germline-derived CDR1 and CDR2 are SGHRS and YFSETQ. The CDR3 spans 13 residues. V gave up 7 bases and J gave up 1 base; unmatched junction bases: 4. This chain's CDR3 is CASVGQANTEAFF. The CDR3 DNA sequence: TGCGCCAGCGTCGGACAGGCGAACACTGAAGCTTTCTTT.

This clonotype was detected ten times or more. The chain combines TRBV29-1 with TRBJ1-4; TRBD1 matches at 9 bases. J gave up 5 bases and V 4 bases, and 2 bases lay outside the gene matches. Germline lookup yields CDR1 SQVTM and CDR2 ANQGSEA. The CDR3 is 13 amino acids. This CDR3 reads CSVVGTGNEKLFF. CDR3 sequence (DNA): TGCAGCGTTGTAGGGACAGGGAATGAAAAACTGTTTTTT. Complete variable domain (other parts from reference TRBV29-1 and TRBJ1-4): SAVISQKPSRDICQRGTSLTIQCQVDSQVTMMFWYRQQPGQSLTLIATANQGSEATYESGFVIDKFPISRPNLTFSTLTVSNMSPEDSSIYLCSVVGTGNEKLFFGSGTQLSVL.

This chain links TRBV15 with TRBJ2-5, with D perhaps TRBD1 or TRBD2 (6 bases each). With 3 bases removed from V and 5 bases from J, the gap between germline ends came to 10 bases. This CDR3 has 13 residues. Per germline, CDR1 LNHNV and CDR2 YYDKDF (reference sequence). CDR3 sequence: CATSRQGGETQYF. CDR3 coding DNA: TGTGCCACCAGCAGGCAAGGGGGGGAGACCCAGTACTTC.

There are many counts of this clonotype. The chain recombines TRBV20-1 with TRBJ2-3; TRBD1 agrees at 8 bases. This CDR3 is 14 amino acids long. V lost 6 bases to trimming and J lost 4 bases; unmatched junction nucleotides: 9. The germline V gene has CDR1 DFQATT and CDR2 SNEGSKA (reference sequence). The CDR3 protein is CSAPPADRADTQYF. CDR3 bases: TGCAGTGCCCCCCCAGCGGACAGGGCAGATACGCAGTATTTT.

This clonotype has a handful of counts. The CDR3 sequence: CASSSPSNGASSYNSPLHF. The CDR3 DNA reads TGCGCCAGCAGCTCCCCATCAAACGGGGCGAGCTCCTATAATTCACCCCTCCACTTT. The genes are TRBV5-1 and TRBJ1-6, with D perhaps TRBD1 (5 bases). Germline CDR1 and CDR2: SGHRS and YFSETQ. V was trimmed by 3 bases and J by 0 bases, leaving 19 bases between them. This CDR3 comprises 19 residues.

This clonotype was recorded at least ten times. V gene TRBV5-1 combines with J gene TRBJ1-1; no reliable D call. CDR3 length: 14 residues. CDR1 is SGHRS and CDR2 is YFSETQ in the germline V gene. Trimming cost V 3 bases and J 2 bases, with 11 bases left between them. The CDR3 DNA reads as TGCGCCAGCAGCTCAAGGACGGCAAACACTGAAGCTTTCTTT. Translated, it gives CASSSRTANTEAFF.

This clonotype came up many times. V is TRBV19 and J is TRBJ1-1; D is undetermined. The CDR3 spans 15 residues. In germline, CDR1 is LNHDA, CDR2 SQIVND (reference sequence). Trimming took off 3 bases at V and 1 base at J, with 12 bases between the two ends. CDR3 sequence: CASSIPGLENTEAFF. DNA of the CDR3: TGTGCCAGTAGTATCCCCGGACTTGAGAACACTGAAGCTTTCTTT.

In this sample, this clonotype turned up many times. V gene TRBV5-5 combines with J gene TRBJ2-1, with 7 positions matching TRBD2. V dropped 2 bases and J dropped 10; count of bases not matched to a gene: 0. The V gene's germline CDR1 is SGHKS and CDR2 YYEKEE (reference sequence). The length of the CDR3 is 11 residues. CDR3 DNA: TGTGCCAGCAGCTTAGCGGGAGAGCAGTTCTTC. Its protein product is CASSLAGEQFF. The full variable domain, rest sourced from reference TRBV5-5 and TRBJ2-1, is DAGVTQSPTHLIKTRGQQVTLRCSPISGHKSVSWYQQVLGQGPQFIFQYYEKEERGRGNFPDRFSARQFPNYSSELNVNALLLGDSALYLCASSLAGEQFFGPGTRLTVL.